The 2 T cell receptor beta chains in this list originate from one sample, sequenced in a study of blood T cell repertoires in COVID-19. The protocol was immunoSEQ multiplex PCR, while the TCRdb copy is restricted to in-frame clones and leaves out a portion. The sample carries approximately 180,000 clones, almost 80% recorded once. Material: peripheral blood. These TCRs come from a woman aged 70-85 years with acute or convalescent COVID-19.

The rearrangement links TRBV5-1 to TRBJ1-6, with a possible D match to TRBD1 (6 bases). Between the trimmed V and J ends, which lost 5 bases and 6 bases, there was a span of 12 bases. CDR1 is SGHRS, CDR2 YFSETQ, per germline. This CDR3 is 14 amino acids long. CDR3 sequence: CASSPDRTNSPLHF. The CDR3 DNA reads as TGCGCCAGCAGTCCCGACAGGACTAATTCACCCCTCCACTTT.

The chain uses TRBV5-1 and TRBJ2-1, with D possibly being TRBD2 (5 bases). The ends were cut back, 0 bases at V and 0 bases at J, with 7 bases in the middle. CDR1 SGHRS and CDR2 YFSETQ come from the germline V gene. The CDR3 extends over 15 amino acids. Written as DNA, the CDR3 is TGCGCCAGCAGCTTGGAGCTAGCCTCCTACAATGAGCAGTTCTTC. This codes for CASSLELASYNEQFF. Filled out from reference TRBV5-1 and TRBJ2-1, the complete variable domain reads KAGVTQTPRYLIKTRGQQVTLSCSPISGHRSVSWYQQTPGQGLQFLFEYFSETQRNKGNFPGRFSGRQFSNSRSEMNVSTLELGDSALYLCASSLELASYNEQFFGPGTRLTVL.